A single sample is the source of the 22 T cell receptor beta chains below, sequenced in a study of tissue T cells after allogeneic stem cell transplantation. Clones were sequenced by immunoSEQ multiplex PCR, and TCRdb holds only the in-frame ones, with some missing. Of some 48,000 clones listed, over 70% are singletons. The sequenced sample consisted of sorted cells pooled from one or two spleens. Source of these receptors: a pool of C57BL/6 mice in good health.

This clone was detected only once. Genes and germline come from the mouse. The read ends 1 residue before the CDR3 terminus; that terminus is restored from the germline J gene. The V gene is TRBV15, the J gene TRBJ1-3; D might be TRBD1 (5 bases). This CDR3 has 14 amino acids. The V gene's germline CDR1 is SGHND and CDR2 FRSKSL. V lost 3 bases and J 2 bases, leaving 8 bases between the germline ends. The CDR3 here is CASSFGGTGNTLYF. Incomplete CDR3 DNA: TGTGCCAGCAGTTTTGGGGGAACTGGAAATACGCTCTAT.

Worth noting for this clone: The genes are named according to mouse. Read sequence stops 1 residue before the CDR3 end, and the germline J gene provides the missing end. The chain uses TRBV13-1 and TRBJ2-1, with D perhaps matching TRBD1 (6 bases). The CDR3 has 14 residues. V gave up 4 bases and J gave up 1 base, with 9 bases separating them. Germline loops: CDR1 NSHNY, CDR2 SYGAGN. The CDR3 region is CASSRDINYAEQFF. The sequenced CDR3 bases are TGTGCCAGCAGTCGGGACATCAACTATGCTGAGCAGTTC.

Comment on this clone: These gene names are mouse names. Coverage ceases 1 residue before the CDR3 finishes, and the germline J gene fills in the end. This chain joins TRBV3 and TRBJ2-2, with D unclear. Trimming left V 1 base short and J 6 bases short, with 9 bases between. The V gene's germline CDR1 is SNHLY and CDR2 FYNGKV (reference sequence). CDR3 length: 14 residues. The CDR3 loop reads CASSLERVSGQLYF. The CDR3 bases that were read are TGTGCCAGCAGCTTAGAACGGGTTTCCGGGCAGCTCTAC.

A remark on this clone: These gene names are mouse names. The DNA read from the CDR3 is TGCACCTGCAGTGCAGAAAGGGACACCGGGCAGCTCTAC. Translated: CTCSAERDTGQLY. The CDR3 in full is CTCSAERDTGQLYF. The chain uses TRBV1 and TRBJ2-2; D not certain. The read comes to an end 1 residue before the CDR3 does, leaving the germline J gene to fill in the end. Germline values: CDR1 NSQYPW, CDR2 LRSPGD (reference sequence). The CDR3 runs 14 residues. Deletions cut 0 bases from V and 3 bases from J, with 5 bases between.

As for this clone: Gene names and germline refer to mouse. Read data end 1 residue before the CDR3 end; the end is taken from the germline J gene. Other DNA sequences in this specimen translate into the identical CDR3. This rearrangement joins TRBV12-1 to TRBJ2-5, with TRBD2 as a possible D gene (6 bases). CDR1 and CDR2 (germline): SGHSN, HYEKVE. There are 14 residues in the CDR3. Between the trimmed V and J ends, which lost 2 bases and 0 bases, there was a span of 8 bases. This CDR3 is CASSPGLNQDTQYF. Incomplete CDR3 DNA: TGTGCCAGCTCTCCGGGACTTAACCAAGACACCCAGTAC.

For this clone: The genes are named according to mouse. The read ends 1 residue before the CDR3 terminus; that terminus is restored from the germline J gene. The chain couples TRBV17 to TRBJ2-7; the match to TRBD2 covers 13 bases. Germline V gene data show CDR1 as MNHDT and CDR2 as YYDKIL. The CDR3 has 15 amino acids. Unmatched junction bases numbered 6, after V lost 3 bases and J lost 7 bases. The sequenced CDR3 bases are TGTGCTAGCAGTAGGGGACTGGGGGGGTTGCGAGAACAGTAC. It encodes CASSRGLGGLREQY. The whole CDR3 is CASSRGLGGLREQYF.

In regard to this clone: Germline and genes: mouse. Read data end 1 residue before the CDR3 end; the end is taken from the germline J gene. The rearrangement links TRBV2 to TRBJ1-1, with 7 bases matching TRBD1. CDR1 LGHNA and CDR2 YSYQKL come from the germline V gene. The CDR3 length is 15 residues. J gave up 0 bases and V 2 bases, and 3 bases lay outside the gene matches. The CDR3 sequence: CASSQQGGANTEVFF. The DNA read from the CDR3 is TGTGCCAGCAGCCAACAGGGGGGTGCAAACACAGAAGTCTTC.

This clone was observed a few times. Gene names denote mouse genes. Incomplete CDR3 DNA: TGTGCCAGCAGCTTAAACGGATATGAACAGTAC. It specifies CASSLNGYEQY. The whole CDR3 sequence reads CASSLNGYEQYF. The J gene is TRBJ2-7, the V gene TRBV3, with D unclear. The CDR3 end falls 1 residue outside the read, so it is completed with the germline J gene. The CDR3 loop spans 12 amino acids. CDR1 is SNHLY, CDR2 FYNGKV, per germline (reference sequence). Between the trimmed V and J ends, which lost 2 bases and 4 bases, there was a span of 6 bases. Filled out from reference TRBV3 and TRBJ2-7, the complete variable domain reads GPKVLQIPSHQIIDMGQMVTLNCDPVSNHLYFYWYKQILGQQMEFLVNFYNGKVMEKSKLFKDQFSVERPDGSYFTLKIQPTALEDSAVYFCASSLNGYEQYFGPGTRLTVL.

Note on this clone: Germline and genes here are mouse. With the read ending 1 residue before the CDR3 end, the germline J gene is used to fill in that end. V usage is TRBV2 and J usage is TRBJ1-1, with a weak D call TRBD1 (5 bases). The ends were cut back, 0 bases at V and 6 bases at J, with 14 bases in the middle. The CDR3 is 15 amino acids. The germline V gene encodes CDR1 LGHNA and CDR2 YSYQKL. The sequenced part of the CDR3 DNA is TGTGCCAGCAGCCAAGATGAATGGGGAGGGGCAGAAGTCTTC. This translates into CASSQDEWGGAEVF. The complete CDR3 sequence is CASSQDEWGGAEVFF.

Points on this clone: Any gene name here is a mouse gene name. The sequence runs out 1 residue before the end of the CDR3; the remainder is reconstructed from the germline J gene. This chain joins TRBV1 and TRBJ1-4, with D perhaps TRBD1 (5 bases). Trimming removed 0 bases from V and 3 bases from J, with 8 bases in between. CDR1 and CDR2 from the germline V gene are NSQYPW and LRSPGD (reference sequence). The CDR3 runs 15 residues. This CDR3 reads CTCSADGGANERLFF. The CDR3 bases that were read are TGCACCTGCAGTGCAGACGGGGGGGCCAACGAAAGATTATTT. The full variable domain, rest sourced from reference TRBV1 and TRBJ1-4, is VTLLEQNPRWRLVPRGQAVNLRCILKNSQYPWMSWYQQDLQKQLQWLFTLRSPGDKEVKSLPGADYLATRVTDTELRLQVANMSQGRTLYCTCSADGGANERLFFGHGTKLSVL.

Remarks on this clone: Gene names refer to mouse genes. The read finishes 1 residue shy of the CDR3 end, and the germline J gene is used to complete it. V and J are TRBV2 and TRBJ2-5; TRBD2 matches at 8 bases. With 0 bases clipped from V and 1 base from J, the junction kept 3 bases outside the gene matches. CDR3 length equals 16 residues. Germline CDR1 reads LGHNA; CDR2 reads YSYQKL. The CDR3 region is CASSQDLWGDQDTQYF. Incomplete CDR3 DNA: TGTGCCAGCAGCCAAGATCTCTGGGGGGACCAAGACACCCAGTAC.

Remarks on this clone: Gene and germline names: mouse. The read ends 1 residue before the CDR3 terminus; that terminus is restored from the germline J gene. The chain combines TRBV5 with TRBJ2-3; D is unresolved. Germline-derived CDR1 and CDR2 are LGHNA and YNLKQL (reference sequence). Trimming took 4 bases from V and 0 from J, leaving 5 bases between them. This CDR3 region has 13 residues. The covered CDR3 bases are TGTGCCAGCAGCCTCGACAGTGCAGAAACGCTGTAT. This encodes CASSLDSAETLY. The whole CDR3 is CASSLDSAETLYF.

A remark on this clone: Genes and germline come from the mouse. The read finishes 1 residue shy of the CDR3 end, and the germline J gene is used to complete it. The same CDR3 also results from other DNA sequences found in this sample. The chain joins TRBV12-1 to TRBJ2-7; D perhaps matches TRBD1 (5 bases). The V gene lost 1 base and the J gene lost 0 bases, with 6 bases spanning the gap. This CDR3 comprises 13 residues. CDR1 is SGHSN and CDR2 is HYEKVE in the germline V gene. CDR3 in amino acids: CASSLGDSYEQYF. The DNA read from the CDR3 is TGTGCCAGCTCTCTAGGGGACTCCTATGAACAGTAC.

As concerns this clone: The gene names given are mouse names. The CDR3 extends 1 residue past the end of the read, so its final part is completed from the germline J gene. The rearrangement joins TRBV16 to TRBJ2-3, with 8 bases aligning to TRBD2. V dropped 5 bases and J dropped 0; count of bases not matched to a gene: 7. CDR1 is SGHSA, CDR2 FRNQAP, per germline. CDR3 length: 16 residues. CDR3 bases read: TGTGCAAGCAGCCTGGGGGGCCGATCTAGTGCAGAAACGCTGTAT. This encodes CASSLGGRSSAETLY. In full, the CDR3 is CASSLGGRSSAETLYF. Full variable domain (rest looked up from reference TRBV16 and TRBJ2-3): NAGVIQTPRHKVTGKGQEATLWCEPISGHSAVFWYRQTIVQGLEFLTYFRNQAPIDDSGMPKERFSAQMPNQSHSTLKIQSTQPQDSAVYLCASSLGGRSSAETLYFGSGTRLTVL.

To note about this clone: Genes and germline come from the mouse. The read terminates 1 residue ahead of where the CDR3 ends, so the germline J gene completes it. The gene calls are TRBV3 and TRBJ1-1; 9 positions match TRBD1. Per the germline V gene, CDR1 is SNHLY and CDR2 is FYNGKV (reference sequence). Trimming at V came to 0 bases and at J to 5 bases, leaving 4 bases not matched to a gene. The CDR3 sequence is 15 residues long. The CDR3 reads CASSLAHRGLTEVFF. The CDR3 bases that were read are TGTGCCAGCAGCTTAGCGCACAGGGGGCTTACAGAAGTCTTC.

Concerning this clone itself: Gene names and germline refer to mouse. The read is 1 residue too short to cover the CDR3 end, so that end is filled in from the germline J gene. The V call is TRBV19, the J call TRBJ2-5, with D tentatively TRBD2 (7 bases). The CDR3 contains 14 residues. CDR1 and CDR2 from the germline V gene are FNHDT and SITEND (reference sequence). V lost 1 base and J lost 4, with 10 bases in between. CDR3 DNA, as far as it was read: TGTGCCAGCAGTATACCGGGGGGCGAAGACACCCAGTAC. Its translation is CASSIPGGEDTQY. The complete CDR3 reads CASSIPGGEDTQYF.

In this sample, this clone turned up a few times. The gene symbols are mouse symbols. The CDR3 is cut off 1 residue early in the read; its end comes from the germline J gene. This chain connects TRBV3 to TRBJ2-7; 7 bases match TRBD1. Trimming took 5 bases from V and 1 from J; bases not matched to a gene: 5. The germline V gene has CDR1 SNHLY and CDR2 FYNGKV (reference sequence). This CDR3 is built from 14 residues. The sequenced CDR3 bases are TGTGCCAGCAGCCCTCGACAGGGTTCCTATGAACAGTAC. It translates to CASSPRQGSYEQY. In full, the CDR3 reads CASSPRQGSYEQYF.

A note on this clone: Gene names denote mouse genes. This CDR3 reads CTCSAPPSQNTLYF. CDR3 DNA (partial): TGCACCTGCAGTGCCCCGCCTAGTCAAAACACCTTGTAC. The V call is TRBV1, the J call TRBJ2-4; D call uncertain. Coverage ceases 1 residue before the CDR3 finishes, and the germline J gene fills in the end. V lost 3 bases and J lost 0, with 7 bases in between. The germline V gene encodes CDR1 NSQYPW and CDR2 LRSPGD (reference sequence). The CDR3 is made up of 14 amino acids.

Details on this clone: These gene names are mouse names. The read finishes 1 residue shy of the CDR3 end, and the germline J gene is used to complete it. Other DNA sequences in the sample encode the same CDR3. This sequence joins TRBV15 and TRBJ1-1; D ambiguous. The CDR3 length is 12 residues. Germline lookup yields CDR1 SGHND and CDR2 FRSKSL. Trimming left V 2 bases short and J 1 base short, with 2 bases between. The CDR3 DNA, read in part, is TGTGCCAGCAGTTTACAAAACACAGAAGTCTTC. This gives the protein CASSLQNTEVF. In full, the CDR3 is CASSLQNTEVFF.

As concerns this clone: The gene names given are mouse names. The CDR3 DNA, read in part, is TGTGCCAGCACCCCCCGGGGGAACACAGAAGTCTTC. Protein: CASTPRGNTEVF. In full, the CDR3 reads CASTPRGNTEVFF. The chain couples TRBV13-3 to TRBJ1-1; D remains unclear. The read gets to within 1 residue of the CDR3 end, and the germline J gene fills in the rest. Trimming pared 6 bases from V and 1 base from J, leaving 10 bases between. The V gene's germline CDR1 is NNHDY and CDR2 SYVADS. The CDR3 extends over 13 amino acids.

In the case of this clone: Germline and genes here are mouse. The observed sequence ends 1 residue before the CDR3 terminus, with the missing tail filled in from the germline J gene. The V call is TRBV20, the J call TRBJ2-1; 10 positions match TRBD2. The CDR3 loop spans 15 amino acids. Losses at the gene ends were 2 bases for V and 0 bases for J; bases not matched to a gene: 1. The germline V gene has CDR1 GFQATS and CDR2 STVNSAI. The DNA read from the CDR3 is TGTGGTGCTAGGCGGACTGGGGGTAACTATGCTGAGCAGTTC. Its protein product is CGARRTGGNYAEQF. The full CDR3 reads CGARRTGGNYAEQFF.

Concerning this clone: Mouse germline and gene names are used. From the germline J gene comes the end of the CDR3, since the read stops 1 residue before it. The chain is built from TRBV31 and TRBJ1-1; D may be TRBD1 (5 bases). The CDR3 has 12 amino acids. V lost 2 bases and J 4 bases, leaving 8 bases between the germline ends. The V gene's germline CDR1 is GKSSPN and CDR2 SITVG. CDR3 sequence: CAWSRGGTEVFF. The CDR3 DNA, read in part, is TGTGCCTGGAGTAGGGGAGGCACAGAAGTCTTC.